These 10 T cell receptor beta chains were sequenced from one sample in a study of T-cell reconstitution after alpha-beta-depleted transplantation in children (dated by TCRdb to about 2016). The library relied on PCR. This sample was sequenced with an Illumina HiSeq 2500. Molecular barcoding was employed in the preparation of TCR libraries, with unique molecular identifiers being used to normalize TCRbeta repertoire quantification. The public reads were quality trimmed at Q25 with fastp and then assembled into clones with MiXCR by TCRdb, keeping productive beta chains. Rows with one shared CDR3 protein collapse into an entry with the most common genes and DNA. The sample data list under 450,000 distinct CDR3 sequences, and about 14% of these were observed just once. Jointly, the top ten make up around 4% of the sample. This specimen consisted of PBMCs, obtained from the stem cell graft. These receptors were taken from a human donor who donated a stem cell graft to a child with Fanconi anemia.

This chain uses TRBV20-1 with TRBJ2-2; 9 bases are shared with TRBD1. The germline CDR1 and CDR2 sequences are DFQATT and SNEGSKA (reference sequence). This CDR3 region has 16 residues. V dropped 3 bases and J dropped 1; count of bases not matched to a gene: 6. The CDR3 sequence: CSARSLDRGNTGELFF. For the CDR3, the DNA is TGCAGTGCTAGGAGCCTGGACAGGGGGAACACCGGGGAGCTGTTTTTT.

The chain links TRBV20-1 to TRBJ2-1, with 15 nucleotides matching TRBD2. The trim removed 5 bases at V and 4 bases at J, leaving 6 bases unmatched. The CDR3 has 16 residues. Germline CDR1 is DFQATT and CDR2 is SNEGSKA (reference sequence). DNA of the CDR3: TGCAGTGCTGGGACTAGCGGGGGGAACCGGTACAATGAGCAGTTCTTC. It encodes CSAGTSGGNRYNEQFF.

The sample holds a few counts of this clonotype. V gene TRBV20-1 combines with J gene TRBJ2-2; 9 positions agree with TRBD1. Germline V gene sequence: CDR1 DFQATT, CDR2 SNEGSKA (reference sequence). This CDR3 region has 16 residues. V was pared by 2 bases and J by 6 bases, with 10 bases of the junction left unmatched. The DNA of the CDR3 is TGCAGTGCTAGAAAGCCGGGACAGGGTTTTTCCGGGGAGCTGTTTTTT. It translates to CSARKPGQGFSGELFF.

This clonotype was picked up many times. This rearrangement joins TRBV5-1 to TRBJ2-5; tentatively, D is TRBD1 (5 bases). Trimming removed 0 bases at V and 2 bases at J, with 8 bases between. CDR1 and CDR2 from the germline V gene are SGHRS and YFSETQ. The CDR3 has 14 residues. The CDR3 sequence is CASSLGTRQETQYF. In DNA form, the CDR3 reads TGCGCCAGCAGCTTGGGGACAAGACAAGAGACCCAGTACTTC.

The rearrangement uses TRBV6-5 and TRBJ2-3, with TRBD2 matching over 12 bases. V lost 7 bases and J lost 1; bases outside the gene matches: 9. CDR1 is MNHEY, CDR2 SVGAGI, per germline. This CDR3 spans 17 amino acids. The CDR3 bases are TGTGCCAGCATTGTACTAGCGGGGGGCATCGGCACAGATACGCAGTATTTT. Translation gives CASIVLAGGIGTDTQYF.

The rearrangement links TRBV9 to TRBJ2-3, with 11 bases matching TRBD2. V was clipped by 4 bases and J by 6 bases; unmatched bases: 1. Germline-derived CDR1 and CDR2 are SGDLS and YYNGEE. This CDR3 has 13 residues. In nucleotides, the CDR3 is TGTGCCAGCAGCAGGACTAGCGGGGATACGCAGTATTTT. Translation gives CASSRTSGDTQYF. The whole variable domain, filled in from reference TRBV9 and TRBJ2-3, reads DSGVTQTPKHLITATGQRVTLRCSPRSGDLSVYWYQQSLDQGLQFLIQYYNGEERAKGNILERFSAQQFPDLHSELNLSSLELGDSALYFCASSRTSGDTQYFGPGTRLTVL.

Ten or more counts support this clonotype. The chain joins TRBV29-1 to TRBJ1-1; D call uncertain. CDR3 length: 13 residues. Germline V lookup: CDR1 SQVTM, CDR2 ANQGSEA. The V end was cut by 2 bases, the J end by 0 bases, with 7 bases between. The CDR3 sequence: CSVERSMNTEAFF. The CDR3 region has the DNA TGCAGCGTTGAAAGGTCCATGAACACTGAAGCTTTCTTT.

V gene TRBV2 combines with J gene TRBJ2-5, with TRBD2 matching 7 bases. J gave up 4 bases and V 7 bases, and 6 bases lay outside the gene matches. Germline V gene data show CDR1 as SNHLY and CDR2 as FYNNEI. The CDR3 consists of 13 residues. The CDR3 loop reads CASTGGGAETQYF. The CDR3 coding sequence is TGTGCCAGCACCGGCGGGGGTGCAGAGACCCAGTACTTC.

There are a few counts of this clonotype. The chain combines TRBV9 with TRBJ1-1; a possible D gene is TRBD1 (5 bases). Per germline, CDR1 SGDLS and CDR2 YYNGEE. The CDR3 loop spans 15 amino acids. The V and J ends lost 0 bases and 3 bases respectively, with 12 bases between them. CDR3 loop: CASSVVGGGDTEAFF. Written as DNA, the CDR3 is TGTGCCAGCAGCGTAGTGGGGGGGGGAGACACTGAAGCTTTCTTT.

This clonotype was seen more than once but under ten times. V usage is TRBV29-1 and J usage is TRBJ1-5, with D possibly matching TRBD1 (5 bases). V lost 7 bases and J lost 2, with 12 bases in between. This CDR3 spans 13 amino acids. Germline V gene data show CDR1 as SQVTM and CDR2 as ANQGSEA. The CDR3: CSAQGGGNQPQHF. CDR3 sequence (DNA): TGCAGCGCCCAGGGTGGAGGCAATCAGCCCCAGCATTTT.